The next 29 T cell receptor beta chains were all read from a single sample in a study of blood T cell repertoires in COVID-19. Here immunoSEQ multiplex PCR was the method, and the copy in TCRdb shows in-frame clones only, minus some. The sample yields around 150,000 clones, roughly four fifths seen once. Source material: PBMCs or T cells enriched from blood (not recorded which). The origin of the receptors is a man aged 50-59 years who had recovered from COVID-19.

The chain employs TRBV28 and TRBJ1-2, with a possible D match to TRBD1 (5 bases). The ends were cut back, 2 bases at V and 7 bases at J, with 17 bases in the middle. In germline, CDR1 is MDHEN, CDR2 SYDVKM. The CDR3 is 15 amino acids. The CDR3 loop is CASSLAAARDAGYTF. The CDR3 DNA reads as TGTGCCAGCAGTTTAGCCGCAGCGCGGGACGCTGGCTACACCTTC.

V is TRBV19 and J is TRBJ2-1; D possibly corresponds to TRBD2 (5 bases). The CDR3 has 15 residues. V gave up 7 bases and J gave up 8 bases, with 21 bases separating them. Germline loops: CDR1 LNHDA, CDR2 SQIVND (reference sequence). DNA of the CDR3: TGTGCCAGTATGGGAGCGGTCAGGAATTATGATGAGCAGTTCTTC. It specifies CASMGAVRNYDEQFF. Drawing the rest from reference TRBV19 and TRBJ2-1, the complete variable domain is DGGITQSPKYLFRKEGQNVTLSCEQNLNHDAMYWYRQDPGQGLRLIYYSQIVNDFQKGDIAEGYSVSREKKESFPLTVTSAQKNPTAFYLCASMGAVRNYDEQFFGPGTRLTVL.

The gene calls are TRBV3-1 (or the pseudogene TRBV3-2) and TRBJ2-3; D gene unclear. The CDR3 has 15 residues. Per germline, CDR1 LGHDT and CDR2 YNNKEL (reference sequence). Trimming took 4 bases from V and 3 from J, leaving 14 bases between them. This chain's CDR3 is CASSRIGSGTDTQYF. DNA of the CDR3: TGTGCCAGCAGCCGCATAGGTTCCGGGACAGATACGCAGTATTTT.

The genes are TRBV7-3 and TRBJ2-3; no reliable D call. In germline, CDR1 is SGHTA, CDR2 FQGTGA. CDR3 size: 14 residues. The V and J ends lost 2 bases and 2 bases respectively, with 8 bases between them. CDR3 DNA sequence: TGTGCCAGCAGCTTAGATAGTGTCACAGATACGCAGTATTTT. Its translation is CASSLDSVTDTQYF.

V is TRBV5-4 and J is TRBJ2-1, with D hard to call. The CDR3 loop spans 14 amino acids. V was clipped by 4 bases and J by 7 bases, with 15 bases between them. Germline V gene lookup returns CDR1 SGHNT and CDR2 YYREEE (reference sequence). In DNA form, the CDR3 reads TGTGCCAGCAGCGGGCCGGTATCTTATAATGAGCAGTTCTTC. Protein: CASSGPVSYNEQFF.

The V gene is TRBV5-1, the J gene TRBJ2-7; possibly TRBD2 for D (6 bases). This CDR3 is built from 14 residues. V gave up 0 bases and J gave up 2 bases, with 9 bases separating them. Germline CDR1 reads SGHRS; CDR2 reads YFSETQ. CDR3 DNA: TGCGCCAGCAGCTTGGAGGCTAGCGCCTACGAGCAGTACTTC. Encoded protein: CASSLEASAYEQYF.

CDR3 sequence reads: CASSPGAGQGYNEQFF. The CDR3 nucleotides are TGCGCCAGCAGCCCCGGAGCGGGACAGGGATACAATGAGCAGTTCTTC. The chain employs TRBV5-1 and TRBJ2-1, with 9 bases fitting TRBD1. Looked up from germline, CDR1 is SGHRS and CDR2 is YFSETQ. This CDR3 comprises 16 residues. V lost 4 bases to trimming and J lost 4 bases; unmatched junction nucleotides: 9.

The gene calls are TRBV10-3 and TRBJ1-4, with TRBD1 matching over 8 bases. Germline CDR1 reads ENHRY; CDR2 reads SYGVKD. The CDR3 has 13 amino acids. The V and J ends lost 10 bases and 6 bases, in that order; junction bases with no gene match: 7. The chain's CDR3 is CATAPGQDEKLFF. CDR3 coding DNA: TGTGCCACCGCCCCGGGACAGGATGAAAAACTGTTTTTT.

This clone was counted once. The V call is TRBV11-1, the J call TRBJ2-3; TRBD1 matches 7 bases. The V gene's germline CDR1 is SGHAT and CDR2 FQDESV (reference sequence). V was pared by 5 bases and J by 7 bases, with 6 bases of the junction left unmatched. The CDR3 length is 13 residues. The CDR3 region is CASSSEGANTQYF. DNA for the CDR3: TGTGCCAGCAGCAGCGAGGGGGCGAATACGCAGTATTTT.

This rearrangement joins TRBV5-4 to TRBJ2-1, with 11 bases identical to TRBD1. CDR1 SGHNT and CDR2 YYREEE come from the germline V gene (reference sequence). The junction had 6 bases not matched to a gene; V was cut back by 1 base and J by 9 bases. The CDR3 spans 15 residues. CDR3 bases: TGTGCCAGCAGCTTGCGGACAGGGGGCTTTGGTGAGCAGTTCTTC. Translation: CASSLRTGGFGEQFF. Variable domain in full (rest from reference TRBV5-4 and TRBJ2-1): ETGVTQSPTHLIKTRGQQVTLRCSSQSGHNTVSWYQQALGQGPQFIFQYYREEENGRGNFPPRFSGLQFPNYSSELNVNALELDDSALYLCASSLRTGGFGEQFFGPGTRLTVL.

This chain connects TRBV7-9 to TRBJ2-1; 7 bases line up with TRBD1. Looked up from germline, CDR1 is SEHNR and CDR2 is FQNEAQ (reference sequence). The CDR3 has 12 residues. V shed 4 bases and J 14 bases; nucleotides not matched to a gene: 8. CDR3 coding DNA: TGTGCCAGCAGCTGGGAGACAGGGAAGGAGTTCTTC. It codes for CASSWETGKEFF.

The rearrangement joins TRBV19 to TRBJ1-5, with D perhaps TRBD1 (5 bases). The V gene lost 4 bases and the J gene lost 2 bases, with 15 bases spanning the gap. Germline-derived CDR1 and CDR2 are LNHDA and SQIVND (reference sequence). This CDR3 contains 16 residues. CDR3 DNA sequence: TGTGCCAGTAGTAACATGGGGGGTTGGGGCAATCAGCCCCAGCATTTT. Translating gives CASSNMGGWGNQPQHF.

The chain couples TRBV5-1 to TRBJ2-7; TRBD1 aligns across 10 bases. CDR1 is SGHRS and CDR2 is YFSETQ in the germline V gene. This CDR3 comprises 16 residues. The V gene end was trimmed by 4 bases and the J gene end by 0 bases; junction bases not matched to a gene: 7. The CDR3 DNA is TGCGCCAGCAGCGGGACCGGGACAGGGGCCTCCTACGAGCAGTACTTC. Translating it yields CASSGTGTGASYEQYF.

In its sample, this clone was seen a few times. The rearrangement uses TRBV3-1 (or the pseudogene TRBV3-2) and TRBJ2-7, with 11 bases aligning to TRBD1. Trimming removed 4 bases from V and 4 bases from J; junction bases left unmatched: 9. The germline V gene has CDR1 LGHDT and CDR2 YNNKEL (reference sequence). The CDR3 contains 16 residues. The CDR3 is CASSRGQGAPGYEQYF. In DNA, the CDR3 is TGTGCCAGCAGCCGCGGACAGGGGGCCCCGGGGTACGAGCAGTACTTC.

The J gene is TRBJ2-3, the V gene TRBV2; 10 bases match TRBD2. V lost 6 bases and J lost 4; bases outside the gene matches: 10. CDR1 SNHLY and CDR2 FYNNEI come from the germline V gene. The length of the CDR3 is 16 residues. The chain's CDR3 is CASRELAGGGADTQYF. The DNA for the CDR3 is TGTGCCAGCAGGGAGTTAGCGGGGGGCGGGGCAGATACGCAGTATTTT.

The V gene is TRBV5-4, the J gene TRBJ2-7; D remains ambiguous. This CDR3 has 13 residues. Per germline, CDR1 SGHNT and CDR2 YYREEE (reference sequence). V gave up 3 bases and J gave up 1 base, with 8 bases separating them. CDR3 coding DNA: TGTGCCAGCAGCTCCGGTCGGTCCTACGAGCAGTACTTC. Its protein product is CASSSGRSYEQYF.

The chain couples TRBV6-5 to TRBJ1-2; D perhaps matches TRBD1 (5 bases). The V end lost 6 bases, the J end lost 0 bases, and 8 bases lay between the germline ends. Germline values: CDR1 MNHEY, CDR2 SVGAGI. This CDR3 is built from 13 residues. CDR3: CASRRGTNYGYTF. The CDR3 DNA reads as TGTGCCAGCAGACGGGGGACTAACTATGGCTACACCTTC.

The count of this clone is one. V gene TRBV25-1 combines with J gene TRBJ2-2; TRBD2 might be the D (6 bases). This CDR3 comprises 14 residues. The germline CDR1 and CDR2 sequences are MGHDK and SYGVNS. Trimming left V 6 bases short and J 2 bases short, with 10 bases between. For the CDR3, the DNA is TGTGCCAGCAGCGGACTAAGAAACACCGGGGAGCTGTTTTTT. Amino acid sequence: CASSGLRNTGELFF.

The chain uses TRBV9 and TRBJ1-5; a weak D match, TRBD1 (5 bases). V was shortened by 3 bases and J by 2 bases, with 6 bases between the two germline ends. CDR3 length: 13 amino acids. From germline, CDR1 is SGDLS and CDR2 YYNGEE. The CDR3 DNA sequence: TGTGCCAGCAGCGCAGGGCGCAATCAGCCCCAGCATTTT. Amino acid sequence: CASSAGRNQPQHF.

In DNA form, the CDR3 reads TGTGCCACCAGCAGATACATTTCCTACGAGCAGTACTTC. Translation: CATSRYISYEQYF. The chain employs TRBV15 and TRBJ2-7, with D uncertain. Germline V gene lookup returns CDR1 LNHNV and CDR2 YYDKDF (reference sequence). The germline V and J ends were trimmed by 2 bases and 1 base, with 6 bases remaining between them. The length of the CDR3 is 13 residues.

The genes are TRBV5-1 and TRBJ1-3, with a weak D call TRBD1 (6 bases). This CDR3 comprises 16 residues. Per germline, CDR1 SGHRS and CDR2 YFSETQ. The germline V and J ends were trimmed by 4 bases and 2 bases, with 16 bases remaining between them. The CDR3 loop is CASSISGTLTGNTIYF. For the CDR3, the DNA is TGCGCCAGCAGCATATCCGGGACACTAACTGGAAACACCATATATTTT.

This clone was found once. The rearrangement links TRBV7-2 to TRBJ1-3; 8 nucleotides match TRBD1. Germline V gives CDR1 SGHTA, CDR2 FQGNSA. This CDR3 has 17 amino acids. The V gene end was trimmed by 7 bases and the J gene end by 2 bases; junction bases not matched to a gene: 13. CDR3 coding DNA: TGTGCCAGCAACTACTTAGACCCGACAGGGGCTGGAAACACCATATATTTT. As protein: CASNYLDPTGAGNTIYF. Supplemented by reference TRBV7-2 and TRBJ1-3, the full variable domain reads GAGVSQSPSNKVTEKGKDVELRCDPISGHTALYWYRQSLGQGLEFLIYFQGNSAPDKSGLPSDRFSAERTGGSVSTLTIQRTQQEDSAVYLCASNYLDPTGAGNTIYFGEGSWLTVV.

The gene calls are TRBV7-9 and TRBJ1-5; 9 bases fit TRBD1. The CDR3 is 13 residues long. Trimming took 4 bases from V and 10 from J; bases not matched to a gene: 5. Germline CDR1 reads SEHNR; CDR2 reads FQNEAQ (reference sequence). CDR3 bases: TGTGCCAGCAGCTGGGACAGGGAGGATCCCCAGCATTTT. Encoded protein: CASSWDREDPQHF.

The CDR3 region is CASSPGGAQNTEAFF. CDR3 nucleotides: TGCGCCAGCAGCCCCGGTGGGGCCCAGAACACTGAAGCTTTCTTT. The chain is built from TRBV5-1 and TRBJ1-1; the D gene is possibly TRBD1 (5 bases). The CDR3 has 15 amino acids. Germline V gives CDR1 SGHRS, CDR2 YFSETQ. Trimming stripped 4 bases from V and 1 base from J, with 14 bases between.

This sequence joins TRBV5-6 and TRBJ2-5; D possibly corresponds to TRBD2 (5 bases). The CDR3 extends over 16 amino acids. Trimming removed 4 bases at V and 1 base at J, with 17 bases between. Germline V gene lookup returns CDR1 SGHDT and CDR2 YYEEEE. CDR3 in amino acids: CASSPKVAGAQETQYF. The CDR3 DNA sequence: TGTGCCAGCAGCCCCAAAGTTGCGGGCGCCCAAGAGACCCAGTACTTC.

This chain uses TRBV5-1 with TRBJ2-7; 8 nucleotides agree with TRBD2. This CDR3 spans 15 amino acids. The germline CDR1 and CDR2 sequences are SGHRS and YFSETQ. V dropped 4 bases and J dropped 2; count of bases not matched to a gene: 8. The CDR3 here is CASSTGLVTAYEQYF. The CDR3 DNA reads TGCGCCAGCAGCACGGGACTAGTCACAGCCTACGAGCAGTACTTC.

This chain links TRBV4-1 with TRBJ1-1, with 9 nucleotides matching TRBD1. V was clipped by 0 bases and J by 11 bases; unmatched bases: 13. Germline assignment: CDR1 MGHRA and CDR2 YSYEKL. The CDR3 is 16 residues long. The CDR3 here is CASSQDREQGALRAFF. As DNA, the CDR3 is TGCGCCAGCAGCCAAGATCGGGAACAGGGGGCATTACGGGCTTTCTTT.

This clone showed up just a few times. The V gene is TRBV7-9, the J gene TRBJ1-4, with D possibly being TRBD1 (5 bases). V shed 5 bases and J shed 15 bases, with 16 bases lying between them. This CDR3 is 12 amino acids long. The V gene's germline CDR1 is SEHNR and CDR2 FQNEAQ (reference sequence). CDR3 nucleotide sequence: TGTGCCAGCAGCGTCAACAGGAGCGATTTGTTTTTT. This gives the protein CASSVNRSDLFF. The variable domain in full, completed from reference TRBV7-9 and TRBJ1-4, reads DTGVSQNPRHKITKRGQNVTFRCDPISEHNRLYWYRQTLGQGPEFLTYFQNEAQLEKSRLLSDRFSAERPKGSFSTLEIQRTEQGDSAMYLCASSVNRSDLFFGSGTQLSVL.

This chain's CDR3 is CASSQRGEKLFF. CDR3 sequence (DNA): TGTGCCAGCAGCCAACGGGGTGAAAAACTGTTTTTT. This rearrangement joins TRBV28 to TRBJ1-4; D unclear. Germline CDR1 and CDR2: MDHEN and SYDVKM. V gave up 6 bases and J gave up 7 bases, with 9 bases separating them. CDR3 length: 12 residues.